This TCR beta chain comes out of a study of T cell repertoires in cytomegalovirus infection. Broader study findings: HLA-C-restricted CMV-specific TCR beta clonotypes prevailed in the ex vivo response.

TCRdb re-called the reads with MiXCR, one entry per CDR3 protein. The sample includes under 350,000 distinct CDR3 sequences, 9.6% of them seen just once. Trimming cost V 0 bases and J 3 bases, with 16 bases left between them. The CDR3 contains 17 residues. Germline V gene data show CDR1 as SGHRS and CDR2 as YFSETQ. About this clonotype: Its antigen is unknown.

Input material: PBMCs. This chain joins TRBV5-1 and TRBJ2-1; maybe TRBD2 (7 bases). The receptor's source is a human donor in good health (CMV status not recorded). Some clones in this sample may be carry-over from other donors' samples. CDR3 bases: TGCGCCAGCAGCTTGGGATGGGCGGGGGCCGGCTACAATGAGCAGTTCTTC. It specifies CASSLGWAGAGYNEQFF. The complete variable domain, with remaining parts taken from reference TRBV5-1 and TRBJ2-1, reads KAGVTQTPRYLIKTRGQQVTLSCSPISGHRSVSWYQQTPGQGLQFLFEYFSETQRNKGNFPGRFSGRQFSNSRSEMNVSTLELGDSALYLCASSLGWAGAGYNEQFFGPGTRLTVL.